The clone carrying this T cell receptor (beta chain) was found once. The assay was immunoSEQ multiplex PCR, and TCRdb's table has in-frame clones only and misses some. This table has around 290,000 clones, approximately 90% appearing once. This specimen belongs to a study of blood T cell repertoires in COVID-19. For the study at large: Samples representing acute and convalescent COVID-19 were sourced from the United States, Italy and Spain.

Trimming removed 1 base from V and 6 bases from J; junction bases left unmatched: 10. CDR1 and CDR2 from the germline V gene are LGHDT and YNNKEL (reference sequence). The CDR3 has 18 residues. The chain uses TRBV3-1 (or the pseudogene TRBV3-2) and TRBJ1-6; 9 positions match TRBD1. The clonotype was recovered from a woman aged 25 to 39 with COVID-19, enrolled during active disease. Material for sequencing was peripheral blood. The CDR3 here is CASSQGQGTGLGNSPLHF. The CDR3 DNA reads as TGTGCCAGCAGCCAAGGTCAGGGGACAGGGCTTGGTAATTCACCCCTCCACTTT.